Here is one T cell receptor (beta chain) with its context. PCR used 60 Vbeta primers and 13 Jbeta primers. Generated by immunoSEQ multiplex PCR, the TCRdb table keeps only in-frame clones and is missing some. The table lists about 140,000 clones, over 75% of them singletons. These data come from a study of cytomegalovirus exposure and HLA in healthy donors. This CDR3 region has 16 residues. Germline V gives CDR1 MDHEN, CDR2 SYDVKM. The germline V and J ends were trimmed by 2 bases and 0 bases, with 12 bases remaining between them. The origin of this receptor is a man in his forties or fifties in good health and CMV-seronegative. The chain joins TRBV28 to TRBJ2-3; TRBD2 might be the D (6 bases). The sample was PBMCs. CDR3 bases: TGTGCCAGCAGTTTACTGCCCAGCGGGAGCACAGATACGCAGTATTTT. This encodes CASSLLPSGSTDTQYF.